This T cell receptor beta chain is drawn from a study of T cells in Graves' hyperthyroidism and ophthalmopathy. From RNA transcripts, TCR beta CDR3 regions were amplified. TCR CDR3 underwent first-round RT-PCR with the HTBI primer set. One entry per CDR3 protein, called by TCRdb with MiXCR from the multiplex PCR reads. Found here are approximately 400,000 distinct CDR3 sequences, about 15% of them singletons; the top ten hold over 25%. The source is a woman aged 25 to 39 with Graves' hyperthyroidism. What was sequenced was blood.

The CDR3 bases are TGTGCCAGTAGCCGACAGTTCCTCCAGGGAGCTAACTATGGCTACACCTTC. It codes for CASSRQFLQGANYGYTF. This chain links TRBV19 with TRBJ1-2, with a weak D call TRBD1 (5 bases). The CDR3 loop spans 17 amino acids. With 6 bases removed from V and 0 bases from J, the gap between germline ends came to 20 bases. Germline-derived CDR1 and CDR2 are LNHDA and SQIVND (reference sequence).